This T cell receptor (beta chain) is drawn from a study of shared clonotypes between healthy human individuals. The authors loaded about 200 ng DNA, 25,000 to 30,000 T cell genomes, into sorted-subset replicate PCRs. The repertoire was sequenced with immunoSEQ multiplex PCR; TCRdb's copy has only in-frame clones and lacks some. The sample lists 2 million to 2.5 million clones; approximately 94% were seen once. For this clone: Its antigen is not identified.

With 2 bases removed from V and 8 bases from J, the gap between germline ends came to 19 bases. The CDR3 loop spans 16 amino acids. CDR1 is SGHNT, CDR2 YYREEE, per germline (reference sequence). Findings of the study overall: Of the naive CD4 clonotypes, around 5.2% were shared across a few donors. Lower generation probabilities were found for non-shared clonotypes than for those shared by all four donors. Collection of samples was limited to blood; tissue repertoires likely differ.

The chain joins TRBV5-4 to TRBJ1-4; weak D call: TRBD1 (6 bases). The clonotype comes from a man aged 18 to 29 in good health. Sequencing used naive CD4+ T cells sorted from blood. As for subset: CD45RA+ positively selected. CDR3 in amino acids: CASSLRLSGAGEKLFF. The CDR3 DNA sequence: TGTGCCAGCAGCTTACGTCTGTCGGGGGCAGGGGAAAAACTGTTTTTT.